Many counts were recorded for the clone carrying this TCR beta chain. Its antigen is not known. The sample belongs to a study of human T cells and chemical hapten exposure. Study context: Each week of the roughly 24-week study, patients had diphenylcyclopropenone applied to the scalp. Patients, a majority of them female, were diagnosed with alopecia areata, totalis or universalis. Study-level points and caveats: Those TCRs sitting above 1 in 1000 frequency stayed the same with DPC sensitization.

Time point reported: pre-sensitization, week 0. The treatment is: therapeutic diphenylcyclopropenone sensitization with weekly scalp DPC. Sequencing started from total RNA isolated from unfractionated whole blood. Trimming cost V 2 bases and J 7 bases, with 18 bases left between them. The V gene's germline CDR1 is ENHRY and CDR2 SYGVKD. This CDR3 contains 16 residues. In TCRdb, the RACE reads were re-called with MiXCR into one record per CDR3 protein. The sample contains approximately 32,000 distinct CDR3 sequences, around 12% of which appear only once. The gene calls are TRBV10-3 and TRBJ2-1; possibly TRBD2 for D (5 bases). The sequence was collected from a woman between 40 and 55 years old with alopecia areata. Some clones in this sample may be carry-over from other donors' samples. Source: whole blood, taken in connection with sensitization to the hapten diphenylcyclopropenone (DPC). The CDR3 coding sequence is TGTGCCATCAGTGAGAGGATAGCCTCCTCGGGGAATGAGCAGTTCTTC. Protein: CAISERIASSGNEQFF.